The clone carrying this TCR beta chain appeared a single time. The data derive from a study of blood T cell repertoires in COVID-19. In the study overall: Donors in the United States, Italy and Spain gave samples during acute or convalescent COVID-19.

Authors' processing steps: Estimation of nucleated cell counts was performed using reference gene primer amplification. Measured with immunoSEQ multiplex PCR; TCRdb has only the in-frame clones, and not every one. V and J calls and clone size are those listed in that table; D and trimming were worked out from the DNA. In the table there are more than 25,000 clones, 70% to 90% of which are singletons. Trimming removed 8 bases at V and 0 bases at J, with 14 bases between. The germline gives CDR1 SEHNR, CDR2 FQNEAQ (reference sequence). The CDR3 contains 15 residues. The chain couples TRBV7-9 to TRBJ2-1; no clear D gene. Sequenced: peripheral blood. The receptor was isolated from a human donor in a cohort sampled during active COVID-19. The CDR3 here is CASGLGVSSYNEQFF. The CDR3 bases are TGTGCCAGCGGCCTAGGCGTAAGCTCCTACAATGAGCAGTTCTTC.